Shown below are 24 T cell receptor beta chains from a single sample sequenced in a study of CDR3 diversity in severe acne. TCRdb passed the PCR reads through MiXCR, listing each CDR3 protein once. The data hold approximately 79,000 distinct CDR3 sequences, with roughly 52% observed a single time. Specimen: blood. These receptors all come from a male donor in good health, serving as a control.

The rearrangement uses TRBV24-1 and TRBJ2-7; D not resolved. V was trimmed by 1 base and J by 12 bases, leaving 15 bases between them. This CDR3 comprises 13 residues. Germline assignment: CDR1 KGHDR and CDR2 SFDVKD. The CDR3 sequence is CATSDLSGEIPYF. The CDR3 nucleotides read TGTGCCACCAGTGATTTATCGGGCGAAATACCGTACTTC.

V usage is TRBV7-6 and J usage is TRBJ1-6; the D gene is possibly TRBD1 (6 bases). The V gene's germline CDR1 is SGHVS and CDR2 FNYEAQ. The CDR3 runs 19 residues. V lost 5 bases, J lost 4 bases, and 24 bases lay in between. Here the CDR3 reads CASSRRNVVGQPYNSPLHF. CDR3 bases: TGTGCCAGCAGCCGCCGGAATGTTGTAGGACAGCCTTATAATTCACCCCTCCACTTT.

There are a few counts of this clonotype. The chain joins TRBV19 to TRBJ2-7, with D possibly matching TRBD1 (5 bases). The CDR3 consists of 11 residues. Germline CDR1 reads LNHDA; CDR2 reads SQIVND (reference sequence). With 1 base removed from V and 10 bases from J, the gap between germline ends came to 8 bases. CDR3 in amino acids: CASSIGTLQYF. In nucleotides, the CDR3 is TGTGCCAGTAGTATAGGGACATTACAGTACTTC.

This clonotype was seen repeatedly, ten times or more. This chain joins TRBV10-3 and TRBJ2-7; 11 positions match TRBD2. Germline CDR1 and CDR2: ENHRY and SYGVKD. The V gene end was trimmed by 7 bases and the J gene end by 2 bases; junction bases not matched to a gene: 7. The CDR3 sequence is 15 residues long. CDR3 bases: TGTGCCATCAACTCCGGGACTAGCGGAACCTACGAGCAGTACTTC. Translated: CAINSGTSGTYEQYF.

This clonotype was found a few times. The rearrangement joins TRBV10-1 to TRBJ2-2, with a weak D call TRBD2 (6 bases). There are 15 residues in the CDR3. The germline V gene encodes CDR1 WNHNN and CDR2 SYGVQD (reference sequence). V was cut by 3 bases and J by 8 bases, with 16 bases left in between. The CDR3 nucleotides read TGCGCCAGCAGTGACACGGGACTCCTGCTTGGGGAGCTGTTTTTT. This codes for CASSDTGLLLGELFF.

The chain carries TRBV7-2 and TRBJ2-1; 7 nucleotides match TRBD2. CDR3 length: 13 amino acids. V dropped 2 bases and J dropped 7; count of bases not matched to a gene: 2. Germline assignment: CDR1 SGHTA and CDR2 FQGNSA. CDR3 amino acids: CASSLPRENEQFF. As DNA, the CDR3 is TGTGCCAGCAGCTTACCGCGGGAGAATGAGCAGTTCTTC.

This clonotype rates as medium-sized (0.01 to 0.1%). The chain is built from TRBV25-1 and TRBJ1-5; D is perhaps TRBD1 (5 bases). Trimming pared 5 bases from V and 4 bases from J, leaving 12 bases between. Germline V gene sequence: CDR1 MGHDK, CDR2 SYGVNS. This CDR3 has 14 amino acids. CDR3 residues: CASSFGQGNQPQHF. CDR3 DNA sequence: TGTGCCAGCAGTTTTGGGCAGGGAAATCAGCCCCAGCATTTT.

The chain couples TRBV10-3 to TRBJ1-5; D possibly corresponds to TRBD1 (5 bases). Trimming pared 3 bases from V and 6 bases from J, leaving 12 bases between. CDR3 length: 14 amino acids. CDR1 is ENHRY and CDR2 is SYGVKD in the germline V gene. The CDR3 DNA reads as TGTGCCATCAGTGAAAGCGGGGCAAGTCAGCCCCAGCATTTT. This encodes CAISESGASQPQHF.

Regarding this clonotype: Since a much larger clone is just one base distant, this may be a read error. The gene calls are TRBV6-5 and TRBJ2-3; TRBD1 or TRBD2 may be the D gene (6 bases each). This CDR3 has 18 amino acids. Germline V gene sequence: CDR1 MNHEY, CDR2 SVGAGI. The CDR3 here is CASNYSTSGGTMTDTQYF. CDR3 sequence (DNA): TGTGCCAGCAATTACTCGACGTCGGGCGGGACAATGACCGATACGCAGTATTTT.

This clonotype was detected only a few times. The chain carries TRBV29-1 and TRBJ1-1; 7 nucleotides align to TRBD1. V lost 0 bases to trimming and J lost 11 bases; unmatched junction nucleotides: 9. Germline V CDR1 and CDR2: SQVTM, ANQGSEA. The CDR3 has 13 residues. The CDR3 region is CSVEERQGERAFF. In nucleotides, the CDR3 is TGCAGCGTTGAAGAGCGACAGGGCGAGCGGGCTTTCTTT.

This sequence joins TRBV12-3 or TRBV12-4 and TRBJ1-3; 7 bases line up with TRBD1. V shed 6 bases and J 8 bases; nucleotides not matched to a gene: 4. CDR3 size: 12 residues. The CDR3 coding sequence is TGTGCCAGCAGCCCAGGGGGATACACCATATATTTT. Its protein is CASSPGGYTIYF.

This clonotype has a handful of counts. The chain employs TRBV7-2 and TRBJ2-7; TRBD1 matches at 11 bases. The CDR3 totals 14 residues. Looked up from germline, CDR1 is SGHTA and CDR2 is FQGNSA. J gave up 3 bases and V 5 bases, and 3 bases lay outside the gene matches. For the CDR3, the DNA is TGTGCCAGCAGCCCCGGGACAGGGGGCTACGAGCAGTACTTC. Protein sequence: CASSPGTGGYEQYF. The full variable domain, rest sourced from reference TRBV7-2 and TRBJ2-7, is GAGVSQSPSNKVTEKGKDVELRCDPISGHTALYWYRQSLGQGLEFLIYFQGNSAPDKSGLPSDRFSAERTGGSVSTLTIQRTQQEDSAVYLCASSPGTGGYEQYFGPGTRLTVT.

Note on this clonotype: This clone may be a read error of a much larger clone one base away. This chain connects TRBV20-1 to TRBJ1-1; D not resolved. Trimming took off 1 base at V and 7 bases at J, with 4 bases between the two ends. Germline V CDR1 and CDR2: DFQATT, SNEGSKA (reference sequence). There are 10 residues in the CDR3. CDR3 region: CSARGYEAFF. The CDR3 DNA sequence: TGCAGTGCTAGAGGATATGAAGCTTTCTTT.

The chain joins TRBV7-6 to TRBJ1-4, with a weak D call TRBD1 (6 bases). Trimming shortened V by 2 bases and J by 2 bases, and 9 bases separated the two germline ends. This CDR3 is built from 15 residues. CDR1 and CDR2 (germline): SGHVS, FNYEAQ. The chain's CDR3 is CASSLTGLTNEKLFF. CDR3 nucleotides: TGTGCCAGCAGCTTAACAGGGTTGACTAATGAAAAACTGTTTTTT.

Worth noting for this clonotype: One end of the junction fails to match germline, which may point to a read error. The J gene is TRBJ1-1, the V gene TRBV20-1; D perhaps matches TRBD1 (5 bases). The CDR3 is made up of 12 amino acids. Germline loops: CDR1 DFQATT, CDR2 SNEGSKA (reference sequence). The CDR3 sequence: CSAGDARGRAFF. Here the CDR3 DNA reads TGCAGTGCTGGAGATGCTAGGGGCAGAGCTTTCTTT.

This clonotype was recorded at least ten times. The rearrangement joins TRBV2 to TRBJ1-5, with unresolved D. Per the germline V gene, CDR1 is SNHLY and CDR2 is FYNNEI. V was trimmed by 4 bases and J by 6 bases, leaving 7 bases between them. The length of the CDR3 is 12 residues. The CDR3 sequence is CASSGTSQPQHF. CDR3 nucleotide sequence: TGTGCCAGCAGTGGAACGTCTCAGCCCCAGCATTTT.

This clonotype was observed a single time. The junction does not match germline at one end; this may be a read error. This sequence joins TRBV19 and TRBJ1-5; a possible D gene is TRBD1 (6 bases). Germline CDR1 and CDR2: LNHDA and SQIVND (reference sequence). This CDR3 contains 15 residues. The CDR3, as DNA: TGTGCCGGTAGTACGGCGGGGGCTGGCAATCAGCCCCAGCATTTT. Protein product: CAGSTAGAGNQPQHF.

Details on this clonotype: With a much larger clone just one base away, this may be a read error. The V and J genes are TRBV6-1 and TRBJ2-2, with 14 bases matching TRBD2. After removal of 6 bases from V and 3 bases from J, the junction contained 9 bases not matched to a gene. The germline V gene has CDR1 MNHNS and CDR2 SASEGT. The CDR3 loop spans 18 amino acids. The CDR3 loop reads CASSRLAGGPLDTGELFF. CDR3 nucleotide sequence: TGTGCCAGCAGCAGACTAGCGGGAGGGCCTTTGGACACCGGGGAGCTGTTTTTT.

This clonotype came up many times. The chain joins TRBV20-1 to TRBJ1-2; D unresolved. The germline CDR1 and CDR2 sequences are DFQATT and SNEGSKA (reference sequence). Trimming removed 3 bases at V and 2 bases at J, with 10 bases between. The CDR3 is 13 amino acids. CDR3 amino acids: CSASTGRNYGYTF. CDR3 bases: TGCAGTGCTAGTACCGGACGGAACTATGGCTACACCTTC.

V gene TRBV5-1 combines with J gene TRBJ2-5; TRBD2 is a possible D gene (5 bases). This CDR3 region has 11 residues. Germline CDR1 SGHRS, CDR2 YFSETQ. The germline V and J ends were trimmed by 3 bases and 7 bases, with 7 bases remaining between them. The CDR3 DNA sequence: TGCGCCAGCAGCTCAGGAGGGACCCAGTACTTC. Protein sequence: CASSSGGTQYF.

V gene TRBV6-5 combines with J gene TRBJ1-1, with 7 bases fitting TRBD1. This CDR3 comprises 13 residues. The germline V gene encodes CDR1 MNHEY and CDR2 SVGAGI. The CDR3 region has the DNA TGTTTTTTTAATCTAGAGACAGGGTTGGGGGCTTTCTTT. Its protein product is CFFNLETGLGAFF.

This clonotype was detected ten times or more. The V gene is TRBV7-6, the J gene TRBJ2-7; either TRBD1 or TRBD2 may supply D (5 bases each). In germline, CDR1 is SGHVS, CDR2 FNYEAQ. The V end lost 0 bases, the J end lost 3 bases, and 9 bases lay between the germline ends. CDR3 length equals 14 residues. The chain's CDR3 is CASSLASGLYEQYF. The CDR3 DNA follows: TGTGCCAGCAGCTTAGCATCGGGGCTCTACGAGCAGTACTTC.

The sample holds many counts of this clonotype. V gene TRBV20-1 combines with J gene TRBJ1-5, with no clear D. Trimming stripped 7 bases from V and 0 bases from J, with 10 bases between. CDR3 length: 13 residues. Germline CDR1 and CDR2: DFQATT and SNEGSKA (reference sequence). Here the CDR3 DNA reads TGCAGTGTGAAGGAGAATAGCAATCAGCCCCAGCATTTT. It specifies CSVKENSNQPQHF.

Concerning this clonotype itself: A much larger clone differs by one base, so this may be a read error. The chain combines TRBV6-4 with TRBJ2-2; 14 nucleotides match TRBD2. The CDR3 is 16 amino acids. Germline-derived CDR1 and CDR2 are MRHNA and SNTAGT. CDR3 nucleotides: TGTGCCAGCAGTGACTCGACTAGCGGGGGGGCCGGGGAGCTGCTTTTT. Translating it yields CASSDSTSGGAGELLF.